Detailed here is one T cell receptor (beta chain). This record belongs to a study of control samples from healthy donors and cancer patients. Using immunoSEQ multiplex PCR, the repertoire was profiled, and TCRdb retains in-frame clones only, with some absent. The table includes some 89,000 clones, over 75% detected once. This CDR3 has 14 amino acids. Germline lookup yields CDR1 SGHNT and CDR2 YYREEE (reference sequence). V lost 2 bases and J lost 7; bases outside the gene matches: 4. The chain couples TRBV5-4 to TRBJ2-1; 9 nucleotides align to TRBD2. The clonotype was recovered from a woman aged 40 to 50 in good health. The sample consisted of blood. CDR3 nucleotide sequence: TGTGCCAGCAGCTTCGGCGGGGGGGTGAATGAGCAGTTCTTC. This sequence encodes CASSFGGGVNEQFF.